The 10 T cell receptor beta chains below all came from one sample that was sequenced in a study of CD8+CD57+ T cells in acquired aplastic anemia. CDR3 and TCR beta VDJ profiling relied on a genomic DNA template. TCRdb re-called the reads through MiXCR, storing one row per CDR3 protein. The table shows roughly 61,000 distinct CDR3 sequences, with 45% to 70% occurring only once. Sequences were obtained from sorted CD4+, CD8+, or CD8+CD57+ T cells (not recorded which) from PBMCs. The receptors originated from a human donor in good health, serving as a control.

The rearrangement uses TRBV6-1 and TRBJ2-7; a possible D gene is TRBD2 (5 bases). Trimming cost V 6 bases and J 3 bases, with 15 bases left between them. This CDR3 contains 14 residues. In germline, CDR1 is MNHNS, CDR2 SASEGT. CDR3 DNA: TGTGCCAGCAGAAAAGGGAGTATCGGCTACGAGCAGTACTTC. Translated, it gives CASRKGSIGYEQYF.

This clonotype came up many times. V is TRBV19 and J is TRBJ1-2, with D perhaps matching TRBD1 (6 bases). Germline values: CDR1 LNHDA, CDR2 SQIVND (reference sequence). Trimming removed 4 bases from V and 7 bases from J, with 13 bases in between. The CDR3 sequence is 13 residues long. The CDR3 nucleotides are TGTGCCAGTAGTAAAAGGGGGGCGAGTGGCTACACCTTC. This encodes CASSKRGASGYTF.

J is TRBJ2-7 and V is TRBV4-3; D gene ambiguous. Trimming took 3 bases from V and 0 from J, leaving 6 bases between them. The CDR3 extends over 13 amino acids. Germline V CDR1 and CDR2: LGHNA, YSLEER. CDR3 loop: CASSHTDSYEQYF. Written as DNA, the CDR3 is TGCGCCAGCAGCCATACCGACTCCTACGAGCAGTACTTC.

The chain uses TRBV14 and TRBJ1-5, with a weak D call TRBD1 (6 bases). CDR3 length: 15 residues. Germline V gene sequence: CDR1 SGHDN, CDR2 FVKESK. Trimming pared 4 bases from V and 5 bases from J, leaving 15 bases between. CDR3 bases: TGTGCCAGCAGCCGGGGCGGACAGTCGGATCAGCCCCAGCATTTT. It yields the protein CASSRGGQSDQPQHF.

This clonotype was counted at least ten times. The J gene is TRBJ1-3, the V gene TRBV9, with TRBD1 as a possible D gene (6 bases). The CDR3 runs to 14 residues. Between the trimmed V and J ends, which lost 9 bases and 1 base, there was a span of 14 bases. CDR1 SGDLS and CDR2 YYNGEE come from the germline V gene. This CDR3 is CATSGGGSGNTIYF. In DNA, the CDR3 is TGTGCCACCTCCGGGGGCGGTTCTGGAAACACCATATATTTT.

V gene TRBV4-1 combines with J gene TRBJ2-7; 10 positions agree with TRBD1. CDR3 length: 15 amino acids. Germline CDR1 MGHRA, CDR2 YSYEKL. Unmatched junction bases numbered 2, after V lost 0 bases and J lost 3 bases. This CDR3 is CASSQDDRGLYEQYF. CDR3 in DNA: TGCGCCAGCAGCCAAGATGACAGGGGGCTCTACGAGCAGTACTTC.

This clonotype is a singleton in its sample. V usage is TRBV7-9 and J usage is TRBJ1-5; D gene unclear. The germline V and J ends were trimmed by 3 bases and 4 bases, with 7 bases remaining between them. Germline lookup yields CDR1 SEHNR and CDR2 FQNEAQ (reference sequence). The CDR3 length is 13 residues. CDR3 nucleotides: TGTGCCAGCAGCTTCCAACCTAATCAGCCCCAGCATTTT. Translated, it gives CASSFQPNQPQHF.

J is TRBJ2-1 and V is TRBV2; D gene uncertain. Trimming left V 10 bases short and J 7 bases short, with 8 bases between. This CDR3 spans 10 amino acids. The germline V gene has CDR1 SNHLY and CDR2 FYNNEI. The DNA for the CDR3 is TGTGCCACAAACACGAATGAGCAGTTCTTC. It is translated as CATNTNEQFF.

This clonotype was picked up many times. V gene TRBV12-3 or TRBV12-4 combines with J gene TRBJ2-2, with D maybe TRBD2 (6 bases). The CDR3 covers 17 residues. V lost 7 bases and J 2 bases, leaving 20 bases between the germline ends. The CDR3 DNA sequence: TGTGCCAGCACCCGGGAGTTGACAGCACTCAACACCGGGGAGCTGTTTTTT. Amino acids: CASTRELTALNTGELFF.

The table lists this clonotype with many counts. The chain carries TRBV6-1 and TRBJ1-6; D remains unclear. V dropped 6 bases and J dropped 9 bases, with 15 bases sitting between them. The CDR3 is 14 amino acids. Per the germline V gene, CDR1 is MNHNS and CDR2 is SASEGT. The DNA for the CDR3 is TGTGCCAGCAGCGTAGGCATAACGGGTTCACCCCTCCACTTT. It encodes CASSVGITGSPLHF.